This T cell receptor beta chain was recorded in a study of CD8 T cells in Susac syndrome. Losses at the gene ends were 3 bases for V and 5 bases for J; bases not matched to a gene: 2. Germline CDR1 is MGHRA and CDR2 is YSYEKL. CDR3 size: 14 residues. CD8+ and CD4+ T cells taken from blood had their TCR beta sequenced. Each multiple sclerosis control was a treatment-naive patient with relapsing-remitting disease that was either stable or active. Random hexamers were used to reverse transcribe the RNA input (about 0.45 to 1 ug). Amplification of TCR beta CDR3 across 54 Vbeta and 13 Jbeta was performed with immunoSEQ multiplex PCR. Each CDR3 protein gets one entry after TCRdb re-called the immunoSEQ multiplex PCR reads with MiXCR. The sample has 100,000 to 150,000 distinct CDR3 sequences, roughly 93% seen once; the top ten hold less than 0.4%.

The receptor comes from a human donor with multiple sclerosis. This sequence joins TRBV4-1 and TRBJ2-3; 10 bases line up with TRBD2. The sample consisted of CD8+ T cells from PBMCs. CDR3 DNA: TGCGCCAGCAGCCAGGGGACTAGCGAAGATACGCAGTATTTT. Protein sequence: CASSQGTSEDTQYF.